Listed here is a single T cell receptor (beta chain). This sample is part of a study of blood T cell repertoires in COVID-19. Data came from immunoSEQ multiplex PCR; TCRdb stores just in-frame clones and leaves some out. Counted here are 110,000 or so clones, approximately 90% occurring once; the ten biggest clones make up about 2.1%. The V gene's germline CDR1 is KGHSH and CDR2 LQKENI. The CDR3 runs 13 residues. Trimming pared 3 bases from V and 8 bases from J, leaving 10 bases between. This sequence was found in a woman between 50 and 59 years old with acute or convalescent COVID-19. The chain carries TRBV18 and TRBJ1-4; unclear D gene. Specimen: peripheral blood. This chain's CDR3 is CASSPPPGEKLFF. The CDR3 nucleotides read TGTGCCAGCTCACCTCCCCCGGGAGAAAAACTGTTTTTT. Variable domain in full (rest from reference TRBV18 and TRBJ1-4): NAGVMQNPRHLVRRRGQEARLRCSPMKGHSHVYWYRQLPEEGLKFMVYLQKENIIDESGMPKERFSAEFPKEGPSILRIQQVVRGDSAAYFCASSPPPGEKLFFGSGTQLSVL.